This TCR beta chain was documented in a study of early T cells in non-severe SARS-CoV-2 infection (dated by TCRdb to the early 2020s). For context, the study as a whole: TCR sequencing used bulk RNA from unsorted whole blood, so alpha and beta chains could not be paired. The investigation overall reported the following: VDJdb matching was skewed toward anti-spike CD8 responses, so virus-specific expansions were likely underestimated and private and CD4 specificities were missed.

Germline trimming amounts to 6 bases on V and 3 bases on J, with 12 as the count of junction bases outside the gene matches. From the germline V gene (reference sequence), CDR1 is SGHAT and CDR2 is FQDESV. Its CDR3 holds 16 amino acids, cysteine through phenylalanine. Just the 48-base CDR3 DNA is kept, in frame starting at base 1. This clonotype was recorded a few times. The antigen it binds to is not known. No base-level quality is on record; no much larger clone is a single base apart. The library was prepared using 5' RACE. The instrument was a NextSeq 500. To correct for sequencing error and PCR bias, the TCR library protocol tagged individual cDNA molecules with unique molecular identifiers. Both TCR alpha and beta chains were sequenced, and tight co-correlation was observed between alpha and beta sequence abundances in each sample. Processing in the source paper ran as follows. V gene, J gene and CDR3 annotation of TCR sequences was performed with Decombinator V4. Expanded TCRs were defined as changing significantly between any two time points under a Poisson model with p below 0.0001. TCR abundances were normalised to the total number of TCRs sequenced in each sample and reported as counts per million. TRAV1-2 paired with TRAJ12, TRAJ20 or TRAJ33 defined MAIT TCRs, while TRAV10 paired with TRAJ18 defined iNKT TCRs. VDJdb, accessed 1 November 2021, was searched for CMV, EBV and SARS-CoV-2 annotated TCRs, excluding TCRs annotated for multiple antigens. In-frame beta chains were kept once TCRdb had trimmed the public reads at Q25 with fastp and called clones with MiXCR. Each CDR3 protein gets just one entry, which takes the most common genes and DNA from the rows behind it. V and J calls and clone size were set by TCRdb, not the authors. This sample holds fewer than 40,000 distinct CDR3 sequences; approximately 7.1% were observed only once. Jointly, the top ten make up approximately 13% of the sample.

This was a case-control study nested in a cohort of healthcare workers in London, UK, who had nasopharyngeal swab PCR tests and blood samples taken every week. Healthcare workers were recruited during the week of the UK lockdown, between 23 and 31 March 2020, and followed weekly for up to roughly 15 weeks. The chain joins TRBV11-1 to TRBJ2-3; 7 nucleotides in the junction match TRBD1. This receptor was obtained from an adult who was a healthcare worker with PCR-confirmed SARS-CoV-2 infection or an uninfected control (not recorded which). The sample in question was whole blood, obtained at baseline. CDR3 loop: CASSRGQTSTTDTQYF. Here is the DNA: TGTGCCAGCAGTCGGGGACAGACCTCTACTACAGATACGCAGTATTTT.